This T cell receptor (beta chain) was identified in a study of early T cells in non-severe SARS-CoV-2 infection (dated by TCRdb to the early 2020s). Looking at the study overall: Because TCR sequencing relied on bulk RNA taken from unsorted whole blood, pairing of alpha and beta chains was not possible.

What the research found in general, with its limitations: VDJdb matching was skewed toward anti-spike CD8 responses and likely underestimated virus-specific expansions by missing private and CD4 specificities.

Via the germline V gene, CDR1 is SNHLY and CDR2 FYNNEI. The CDR3, cysteine through phenylalanine, is 15 amino acids long. CDR3 DNA only is kept here, 45 bases in frame from base 1. Trimming accounts for 3 bases at V and 8 bases at J, while the number of junction bases matched to no gene is 5. The sample holds many counts of this clonotype. Its recognized antigen is unknown. No qualities accompany the bases; no much larger clone lies one base away. Libraries were constructed by 5' RACE. The sequencer listed for this sample is NextSeq 500. The TCR library protocol attached unique molecular identifiers to individual cDNA molecules to correct for sequencing error and PCR bias. TCR alpha and beta chains were both sequenced, and the abundances of alpha and beta sequences in each sample were closely correlated with each other. In the paper's pipeline: Decombinator V4 was used to annotate TCR sequences for V gene, J gene and CDR3. TCRs were defined as expanded if a significant change between any two time points was detected under a Poisson model with p below 0.0001. TCR abundances were normalised to the total number of TCRs sequenced in each sample and reported as counts per million. MAIT TCRs were defined by TRAV1-2 paired with TRAJ12, TRAJ20 or TRAJ33, and iNKT TCRs by TRAV10 paired with TRAJ18. VDJdb, accessed 1 November 2021, was searched for CMV, EBV and SARS-CoV-2 annotated TCRs, with TCRs annotated for multiple antigens excluded. TCRdb redid the processing of the public reads, applying fastp at Q25 and MiXCR, and retained in-frame beta chains. When rows share a CDR3 protein, they turn into one entry using the most common DNA and genes. These V and J calls rely on TCRdb rather than the paper's analysis. Across this sample there are tens of thousands of distinct CDR3 sequences, with approximately 12% seen only once. The ten biggest clones cover about 16% of the sample.

Set within a cohort of healthcare workers in London, UK, this nested case-control study involved weekly PCR testing of nasopharyngeal swabs along with blood sampling. Between 23 and 31 March 2020, the week of the UK lockdown, healthcare workers were enrolled and then followed up weekly for as long as 16 weeks. The sequence joins TRBV2 to TRBJ1-3; a stretch of 12 junction bases matches TRBD1. The material sequenced was whole blood, taken at baseline. This TCR was sampled from an adult who was a healthcare worker with PCR-confirmed SARS-CoV-2 infection or an uninfected control (not recorded which). The donor label of this sample is uncertain. The DNA is TGTGCCAGCAGTGAGGGGACAGGGGGCGCGTACACCATATATTTT. The translation is CASSEGTGGAYTIYF.